These 18 T cell receptor beta chains originate from one sample sequenced in a study of post-analysis software for immune sequencing data. Study findings and constraints: With TRBV5-6, TRBV5-1 and TRBV20-1 included, about five TRBV segments were more frequent in patients than in controls.

Unique molecular identifiers were present in the TCR beta cDNA libraries. TCRdb redid the calling of the PCR reads with MiXCR, one entry per CDR3 protein. The repertoire includes 350,000 to 500,000 distinct CDR3 sequences, 30% to 45% of them detected once, and roughly 8.2% sits in the top ten. What these receptors recognize is not known. Material for sequencing was blood. The receptors were sampled from a girl aged 2 to 10 with multiple sclerosis.

This clonotype was seen more than once but under ten times. V is TRBV29-1 and J is TRBJ2-5; D gene ambiguous. The CDR3 loop spans 12 amino acids. Trimming removed 8 bases from V and 2 bases from J, with 12 bases in between. Germline V gives CDR1 SQVTM, CDR2 ANQGSEA. Here the CDR3 DNA reads TGCAGCACCCGGTGGTCGCAAGAGACCCAGTACTTC. Protein sequence: CSTRWSQETQYF. The full variable domain, its missing parts supplied by reference TRBV29-1 and TRBJ2-5, is SAVISQKPSRDICQRGTSLTIQCQVDSQVTMMFWYRQQPGQSLTLIATANQGSEATYESGFVIDKFPISRPNLTFSTLTVSNMSPEDSSIYLCSTRWSQETQYFGPGTRLLVL.

This clonotype was detected only a few times. J is TRBJ2-1 and V is TRBV5-1; TRBD1 aligns across 8 bases. In germline, CDR1 is SGHRS, CDR2 YFSETQ. V was clipped by 4 bases and J by 3 bases; unmatched bases: 6. This CDR3 has 15 residues. CDR3: CASSVPGTGYNEQFF. The DNA of the CDR3 is TGCGCCAGCAGCGTACCCGGGACAGGCTACAATGAGCAGTTCTTC.

The CDR3 DNA is TGCAGCGCCAGGACAGGGGGCAGAGATACGCAGTATTTT. Translation: CSARTGGRDTQYF. The V gene is TRBV29-1, the J gene TRBJ2-3; 11 positions match TRBD1. From germline, CDR1 is SQVTM and CDR2 ANQGSEA. V was clipped by 7 bases and J by 5 bases; unmatched bases: 5. The CDR3 has 13 residues.

V gene TRBV29-1 combines with J gene TRBJ2-5, with TRBD2 identical over 11 bases. The DNA end lines up better with TRBJ2-7; the J call may be wrong. This CDR3 spans 15 amino acids. Germline V gives CDR1 SQVTM, CDR2 ANQGSEA. DNA of the CDR3: TGCAGCGTCCGACTAGCGGGGATACCTACCTGCGAGCAGTACTTC. Protein product: CSVRLAGIPTCEQYF.

The rearrangement joins TRBV2 to TRBJ2-4; D is unresolved. There are 14 residues in the CDR3. V lost 6 bases, J lost 0 bases, and 9 bases lay in between. Germline CDR1 and CDR2: SNHLY and FYNNEI. The CDR3 coding sequence is TGTGCCAGCAGACGGACCGTAGCCAAAAACATTCAGTACTTC. Protein sequence: CASRRTVAKNIQYF.

This chain uses TRBV6-5 with TRBJ1-4; no firm D call. Trimming shortened V by 2 bases and J by 4 bases, and 8 bases separated the two germline ends. Germline values: CDR1 MNHEY, CDR2 SVGAGI. The CDR3 contains 14 residues. DNA for the CDR3: TGTGCCAGCAGTTACGGCCGAAGTAATGAAAAACTGTTTTTT. Its translation: CASSYGRSNEKLFF.

This clonotype was seen a handful of times. The chain combines TRBV6-6 with TRBJ2-3, with unresolved D. Trimming left V 3 bases short and J 0 bases short, with 7 bases between. This CDR3 is 14 amino acids long. CDR1 is MNHNY and CDR2 is SVGAGI in the germline V gene (reference sequence). CDR3 in amino acids: CASSYGQSTDTQYF. DNA for the CDR3: TGTGCCAGCAGTTATGGGCAGAGCACAGATACGCAGTATTTT.

This clonotype was counted at least ten times. CDR3 loop: CASSLMQGQETQYF. CDR3 bases: TGTGCCAGCAGCTTAATGCAGGGACAAGAGACCCAGTACTTC. The rearrangement links TRBV7-2 to TRBJ2-5, with D possibly TRBD1 on 5 matching bases. From germline, CDR1 is SGHTA and CDR2 FQGNSA. V was pared by 2 bases and J by 2 bases, with 9 bases between. The CDR3 runs 14 residues.

The chain carries TRBV20-1 and TRBJ1-5; D uncertain. V lost 0 bases, J lost 4 bases, and 16 bases lay in between. CDR3 length: 16 amino acids. CDR1 DFQATT and CDR2 SNEGSKA come from the germline V gene (reference sequence). The CDR3: CSARDDLVSPNQPQHF. DNA of the CDR3: TGCAGTGCTAGAGATGATTTGGTATCTCCGAATCAGCCCCAGCATTTT.

This clonotype has just a few counts. The chain joins TRBV7-6 to TRBJ2-3; D is ambiguous. The CDR3 extends over 15 amino acids. The germline CDR1 and CDR2 sequences are SGHVS and FNYEAQ. The V and J ends lost 5 bases and 6 bases respectively, with 18 bases between them. The CDR3 nucleotides are TGTGCCAGCAGCACATCCCTAGGGCATTCGGATACGCAGTATTTT. This encodes CASSTSLGHSDTQYF.

The chain uses TRBV7-8 and TRBJ2-3, with D unclear. The CDR3 length is 13 residues. V lost 4 bases and J lost 5, with 10 bases in between. Germline CDR1 reads SGHVS; CDR2 reads FQNEAQ. The CDR3: CASSWVVRDTQYF. The DNA for the CDR3 is TGTGCCAGCAGCTGGGTAGTGAGAGATACGCAGTATTTT.

The chain joins TRBV10-3 to TRBJ2-3; D is perhaps TRBD1 (5 bases). Germline V gene sequence: CDR1 ENHRY, CDR2 SYGVKD. This CDR3 is 15 amino acids long. The V end lost 4 bases, the J end lost 0 bases, and 11 bases lay between the germline ends. In nucleotides, the CDR3 is TGTGCCATCAGTGCCGACAGCCGTAGCACAGATACGCAGTATTTT. Translating gives CAISADSRSTDTQYF.

This clonotype was seen only a few times. The V call is TRBV20-1, the J call TRBJ2-1, with a weak D call TRBD2 (6 bases). V was clipped by 6 bases and J by 8 bases, with 23 bases between them. CDR3 length: 15 residues. CDR1 DFQATT and CDR2 SNEGSKA come from the germline V gene (reference sequence). CDR3 sequence reads: CSANELALARYEQFF. The CDR3 coding sequence is TGCAGTGCAAATGAGCTGGCCCTAGCGAGGTATGAGCAGTTCTTC.

V and J are TRBV5-1 and TRBJ2-7, with 7 bases fitting TRBD2. Germline CDR1 is SGHRS and CDR2 is YFSETQ. J lost 7 bases, V lost 5 bases, and 15 bases had no gene match. The length of the CDR3 is 15 residues. CDR3 sequence: CASREPGGIYVEQYF. The CDR3 DNA is TGCGCCAGCAGAGAGCCGGGAGGAATTTACGTAGAGCAGTACTTC.

This rearrangement joins TRBV2 to TRBJ2-7; D not resolved. V dropped 5 bases and J dropped 2 bases, with 10 bases sitting between them. The CDR3 runs 13 residues. Germline values: CDR1 SNHLY, CDR2 FYNNEI. In DNA, the CDR3 is TGTGCCAGCAGTAACCTACTCACCTACGAGCAGTACTTC. Residues: CASSNLLTYEQYF.

The V gene is TRBV6-6, the J gene TRBJ1-2; a weak D match, TRBD1 (5 bases). In germline, CDR1 is MNHNY, CDR2 SVGAGI (reference sequence). Deletions cut 0 bases from V and 1 base from J, with 12 bases between. This CDR3 contains 16 residues. The CDR3 nucleotides are TGTGCCAGCAGTTACTCGGGGGACGGAGATAACTATGGCTACACCTTC. It codes for CASSYSGDGDNYGYTF.

The rearrangement joins TRBV15 to TRBJ2-1; no clear D gene. Per the germline V gene, CDR1 is LNHNV and CDR2 is YYDKDF (reference sequence). Trimming removed 3 bases at V and 8 bases at J, with 14 bases between. CDR3 length: 14 residues. Here the CDR3 DNA reads TGTGCCACCAGCAGTGAACGGACGGGCGATGAGCAGTTCTTC. Translated: CATSSERTGDEQFF.

This sequence joins TRBV5-1 and TRBJ1-2; D uncertain. Looked up from germline, CDR1 is SGHRS and CDR2 is YFSETQ. The CDR3 spans 13 residues. V gave up 1 base and J gave up 8 bases, with 12 bases separating them. CDR3 sequence (DNA): TGCGCCAGCAGCTTGACCGGGGAGGAGGGCTACACCTTC. It is translated as CASSLTGEEGYTF.